These T cell receptor beta chains were read from a single sample in a study of blood T cell repertoires in COVID-19. This table comes from immunoSEQ multiplex PCR, and its TCRdb copy is limited to in-frame clones, with some not included. The sample has under 250,000 clones, approximately 91% seen once. Material: peripheral blood. These receptors were collected from a man aged 55 to 70 who had recovered from COVID-19. CDR3s include the opening cysteine and the closing phenylalanine or tryptophan. A D gene is named only where the DNA matches it firmly. Size tells how often a clone was seen (once, few, many) or the class of an expanded clone, and some rows leave it out.

>TRBJ1-5|TRBV10-3|once|TRBD1
CAISETDRGNQPQHF
TGTGCCATCAGTGAAACGGACAGGGGGAATCAGCCCCAGCATTTT
>TRBJ2-2|TRBV11-2|-|TRBD1
CASSPQGDTGELFF
TGTGCCAGCAGCCCGCAGGGGGACACCGGGGAGCTGTTTTTT
>TRBJ1-5|TRBV15|few|-
CATSNRRDPNQPQHF
TGTGCCACCAGCAATAGGAGGGATCCCAATCAGCCCCAGCATTTT
>TRBJ1-3|TRBV18|-|TRBD1
CASSPKGAVSGNTIYF
TGTGCCAGCTCACCAAAGGGGGCCGTTTCTGGAAACACCATATATTTT
>TRBJ1-1|TRBV2|few|-
CASSERGYYTEAFF
TGTGCCAGCAGTGAGAGGGGGTACTACACTGAAGCTTTCTTT
>TRBJ2-5|TRBV6-6|-|-
CASRQTGNQETQYF
TGTGCCAGCAGACAAACAGGGAACCAAGAGACCCAGTACTTC
>TRBJ2-3|TRBV5-4|-|TRBD2
CASSLLTSGGGFTDTQYF
TGTGCCAGCAGCTTGCTCACTAGCGGGGGGGGGTTCACAGATACGCAGTATTTT
>TRBJ1-2|TRBV7-9|-|-
CASSPPGGAYYGYTF
TGTGCCAGCAGCCCCCCTGGGGGCGCATACTATGGCTACACCTTC
>TRBJ1-1|TRBV6-1|-|TRBD1
CASSEATGRSTEAFF
TGTGCCAGCAGTGAAGCGACAGGGAGGAGCACTGAAGCTTTCTTT
>TRBJ1-2|TRBV19|-|-
CASSISQNYGYTF
TGTGCCAGTAGTATATCACAAAACTATGGCTACACCTTC
>TRBJ2-7|TRBV6-6|-|TRBD1
CASSRTGGSSYEQYF
TGTGCCAGCAGCCGGACAGGGGGCTCCTCCTACGAGCAGTACTTC
>TRBJ1-1|TRBV2|few|TRBD1
CASSRQGANTEAFF
TGTGCCAGCAGTCGACAGGGGGCGAACACTGAAGCTTTCTTT
>TRBJ2-3|TRBV11-2|-|TRBD2
CASSPGLAGADTQYF
TGTGCCAGCAGCCCCGGACTAGCGGGGGCTGATACGCAGTATTTT
>TRBJ2-3|TRBV5-1|-|TRBD2
CASSYSGRGADTQYF
TGCGCCAGCAGCTATAGCGGGAGAGGGGCAGATACGCAGTATTTT
>TRBJ2-7|TRBV24-1|-|TRBD2
CATSDGGGTGSFYEQYF
TGTGCCACCAGTGACGGGGGGGGCACAGGATCCTTCTACGAGCAGTACTTC
>TRBJ1-1|TRBV4-1|-|TRBD1
CASSKPTGGSEAFF
TGCGCCAGCAGTAAGCCGACAGGGGGGTCTGAAGCTTTCTTT
>TRBJ2-1|TRBV7-2|-|-
CASSPLSLLIGGEQFF
TGTGCCAGCAGCCCCTTAAGCCTGCTAATTGGAGGTGAGCAGTTCTTC
>TRBJ2-1|TRBV24-1|-|TRBD1
CATAKEGGRGEQFF
TGTGCCACCGCCAAGGAAGGGGGCAGGGGTGAGCAGTTCTTC
>TRBJ2-1|TRBV28|once|TRBD2
CASSFREGLYNEQFF
TGTGCCAGCAGTTTTCGGGAGGGACTATACAATGAGCAGTTCTTC
>TRBJ1-3|TRBV2|-|-
CASTTTGKRGNTIYF
TGTGCCAGTACTACAACAGGCAAAAGAGGAAACACCATATATTTT
>TRBJ1-5|TRBV2|-|-
CASSSGGRNQPQHF
TGTGCCAGCAGTTCGGGAGGGCGCAATCAGCCCCAGCATTTT
>TRBJ1-2|TRBV28|-|TRBD1
CASSKSGQIYGYTF
TGTGCCAGCAGTAAATCGGGACAGATCTATGGCTACACCTTC
>TRBJ1-1|TRBV5-5|-|TRBD1
CASSLFPGQGYTEAFF
TGTGCCAGCAGCTTGTTCCCGGGACAGGGGTACACTGAAGCTTTCTTT
>TRBJ1-4|TRBV5-1|-|-
CASSLGLSNEKLFF
TGCGCCAGCAGCTTGGGCCTATCTAATGAAAAACTGTTTTTT
>TRBJ2-7|TRBV6-5|-|TRBD2
CATGGGHQRLAWQYF
TGTGCCACGGGGGGAGGACACCAACGCTTGGCATGGCAGTACTTC
>TRBJ2-1|TRBV9|-|TRBD2
CASSVWTGTRRVNEQFF
TGTGCCAGCAGCGTTTGGACCGGGACTAGGAGGGTCAATGAGCAGTTCTTC
>TRBJ2-7|TRBV18|-|TRBD2
CASSMWTSATSYEQYF
TGTGCCAGCTCAATGTGGACTAGCGCTACCTCCTACGAGCAGTACTTC
>TRBJ2-1|TRBV4-2|-|TRBD1
CASSREGQGYYNEQFF
TGTGCCAGCAGCCGCGAAGGACAGGGCTACTACAATGAGCAGTTCTTC
>TRBJ2-7|TRBV7-2|-|TRBD2
CASSLQGLAYEQYF
TGTGCCAGCAGCTTACAGGGACTAGCCTACGAGCAGTACTTC
>TRBJ2-5|TRBV6-5|-|TRBD1
CASSYSTGGETQYF
TGTGCCAGCAGTTACTCGACAGGGGGAGAGACCCAGTACTTC
>TRBJ1-2|TRBV6-6|-|-
CASSKDSGYGYTF
TGTGCCAGCAGCAAGGACAGTGGCTATGGCTACACCTTC
>TRBJ1-2|TRBV5-6|-|-
CASSQGRGKGPYGYTF
TGTGCCAGCAGCCAAGGGCGGGGTAAGGGGCCCTATGGCTACACCTTC
>TRBJ1-1|TRBV10-3|-|-
CAISDSTEAFF
TGTGCCATCAGTGACAGCACTGAAGCTTTCTTT
>TRBJ1-6|TRBV7-6|-|TRBD1
CASSPRQGGVGSPLHF
TGTGCCAGCAGCCCGAGACAGGGTGGCGTGGGATCACCCCTCCACTTT
>TRBJ2-1|TRBV13|-|-
CASSSSLSINNEQFF
TGTGCCAGCAGCTCCTCCCTCTCTATCAACAATGAGCAGTTCTTC
>TRBJ2-6|TRBV19|-|-
CASMPAGSGANVLTF
TGTGCCAGTATGCCGGCAGGCTCTGGGGCCAACGTCCTGACTTTC
>TRBJ1-5|TRBV19|once|TRBD1
CASSQDRRGQPQHF
TGTGCCAGTAGCCAGGACAGGAGGGGTCAGCCCCAGCATTTT
>TRBJ1-6|TRBV27|few|-
CASSFSPSGSYNSPLHF
TGTGCCAGCAGTTTCTCCCCAAGTGGGAGTTATAATTCACCCCTCCACTTT
>TRBJ1-2|TRBV7-2|-|TRBD1
CASSSYRGEFYGYTF
TGTGCCAGCAGCTCCTACAGGGGGGAGTTCTATGGCTACACCTTC
>TRBJ2-2|TRBV9|-|TRBD2
CASSVLAGGIGELFF
TGTGCCAGCAGCGTATTAGCGGGGGGGATCGGGGAGCTGTTTTTT
>TRBJ2-5|TRBV28|-|TRBD2
CASSLFTSGQETQYF
TGTGCCAGCAGTTTATTTACTAGCGGCCAAGAGACCCAGTACTTC
>TRBJ1-2|TRBV4-3|few|TRBD1
CASSQQQGAEGYTF
TGCGCCAGCAGCCAGCAACAGGGGGCGGAGGGCTACACCTTC
>TRBJ2-1|TRBV19|-|-
CASSMAQVTPYNEQFF
TGTGCCAGTAGTATGGCCCAAGTTACCCCCTACAATGAGCAGTTCTTC
>TRBJ2-2|TRBV7-3|once|TRBD2
CASSTLAGKAGELFF
TGTGCCAGCAGCACTTTAGCGGGAAAAGCCGGGGAGCTGTTTTTT
>TRBJ1-5|TRBV3-1/TRBV3-2|-|TRBD1
CASSPGTGFLSGNQPQHF
TGTGCCAGCAGCCCTGGGACAGGCTTTTTATCGGGCAATCAGCCCCAGCATTTT
>TRBJ1-2|TRBV5-6|few|TRBD1
CASSSTGQGNRYGYTF
TGTGCCAGCAGCTCGACGGGACAGGGGAATCGCTATGGCTACACCTTC
>TRBJ1-5|TRBV29-1|-|-
CSVVIGQKNSNQPQHF
TGCAGCGTTGTAATTGGCCAGAAAAATAGCAATCAGCCCCAGCATTTT
>TRBJ1-1|TRBV18|-|-
CASSLVKQDRTEAFF
TGTGCCAGCTCGTTGGTGAAACAGGACCGCACTGAAGCTTTCTTT
>TRBJ2-7|TRBV5-1|-|-
CASSLTGSYEQYF
TGCGCCAGCAGCTTGACAGGATCCTACGAGCAGTACTTC
>TRBJ2-7|TRBV5-1|-|-
CASSLRGNYEQYF
TGCGCCAGCAGCTTGAGGGGTAACTACGAGCAGTACTTC